The entry below describes one T cell receptor (beta chain). What it binds is unknown. The CDR3 totals 16 residues. Germline lookup yields CDR1 SGHDT and CDR2 YYEEEE. V was cut by 4 bases and J by 1 base, with 15 bases left in between. This sample is part of a study of cytomegalovirus exposure and HLA in healthy donors. Turning to the study itself: A subsequent analysis reported that the 95 to 150 validation repertoires were produced on the same platform that had also been used for the 600 to 700 first-cohort repertoires.

Assay used: immunoSEQ multiplex PCR; TCRdb lists only in-frame clones, some missing. The sample shows some 220,000 clones, 90% to 95% of them seen only once. Study outcomes and limitations: Reported results showed that the classifier diagnosed cytomegalovirus status with high specificity and sensitivity. Among TCR beta chains, those listed as cytomegalovirus-associated numbered approximately 150. As confirmed in vitro, a few CMV-associated chains were specific for CMV antigens.

The sequencing input was PBMCs. This TCR came from a woman aged 18 to 35 in good health and CMV-seronegative. This rearrangement joins TRBV5-6 to TRBJ2-1; tentative D call: TRBD2 (5 bases). The CDR3 DNA follows: TGTGCCAGCAGCCCCCGAGGGTACGGTTCCTACAATGAGCAGTTCTTC. Its protein product is CASSPRGYGSYNEQFF.